The source of this TCR beta chain is a study of T cells after yellow fever vaccination. Findings of the study overall: Most clones from primary vaccination were detected again post-booster (96% CD4, 88% CD8). Peaking on day 5 versus 15, the secondary response was faster but weaker.

CDR1 is ENHRY, CDR2 SYGVKD, per germline. This CDR3 is built from 16 residues. V was shortened by 2 bases and J by 2 bases, with 13 bases between the two germline ends. This clonotype was picked up a small number of times. Its antigen is not known. It was through 5'RACE template switching that TCR cDNA was made, with a universal primer site and UMIs added. TCRdb reanalysed the 5' RACE reads using MiXCR and keeps one entry per CDR3 protein. Of about 550,000 distinct CDR3 sequences in the sample, roughly 21% are singletons; the top ten hold about 13%. The chain joins TRBV10-3 to TRBJ2-1; D remains unclear. The TCR comes from a man aged 30 to 45 who received the YFV17D yellow fever vaccine. Sequences were derived from PBMCs, sampled 15 days after the yellow fever booster vaccination. DNA for the CDR3: TGTGCCATCAGTGAGCCCTTTACGAGTGCCTACAATGAGCAGTTCTTC. Translated, it gives CAISEPFTSAYNEQFF.